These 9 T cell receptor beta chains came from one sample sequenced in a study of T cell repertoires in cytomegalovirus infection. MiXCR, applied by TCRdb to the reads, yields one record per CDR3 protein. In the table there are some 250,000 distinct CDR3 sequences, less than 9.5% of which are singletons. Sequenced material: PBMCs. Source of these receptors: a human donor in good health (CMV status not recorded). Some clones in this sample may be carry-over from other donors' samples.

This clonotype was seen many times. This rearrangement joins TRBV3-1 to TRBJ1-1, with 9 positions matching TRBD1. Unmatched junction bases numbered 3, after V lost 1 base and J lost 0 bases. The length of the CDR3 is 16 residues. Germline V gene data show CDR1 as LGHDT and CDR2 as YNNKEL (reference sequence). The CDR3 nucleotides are TGTGCCAGCAGCCAAGGAACAGGGGGCCTGAACACTGAAGCTTTCTTT. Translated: CASSQGTGGLNTEAFF.

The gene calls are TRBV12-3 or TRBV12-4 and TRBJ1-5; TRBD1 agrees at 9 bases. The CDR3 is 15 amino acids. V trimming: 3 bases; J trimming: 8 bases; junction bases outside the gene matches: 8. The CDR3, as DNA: TGTGCCAGCAGTTTGGGACAGGGTGGCCAAAAGCCCCAGCATTTT. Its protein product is CASSLGQGGQKPQHF.

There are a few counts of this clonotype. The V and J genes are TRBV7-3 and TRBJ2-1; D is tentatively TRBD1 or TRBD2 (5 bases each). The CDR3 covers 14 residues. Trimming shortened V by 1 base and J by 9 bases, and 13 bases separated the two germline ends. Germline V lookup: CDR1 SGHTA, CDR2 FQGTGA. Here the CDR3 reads CASSLRGDVPEQFF. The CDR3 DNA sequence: TGTGCCAGCAGCTTAAGAGGGGATGTACCTGAGCAGTTCTTC. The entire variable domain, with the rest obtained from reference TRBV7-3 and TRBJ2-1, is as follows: GAGVSQTPSNKVTEKGKYVELRCDPISGHTALYWYRQSLGQGPEFLIYFQGTGAADDSGLPNDRFFAVRPEGSVSTLKIQRTERGDSAVYLCASSLRGDVPEQFFGPGTRLTVL.

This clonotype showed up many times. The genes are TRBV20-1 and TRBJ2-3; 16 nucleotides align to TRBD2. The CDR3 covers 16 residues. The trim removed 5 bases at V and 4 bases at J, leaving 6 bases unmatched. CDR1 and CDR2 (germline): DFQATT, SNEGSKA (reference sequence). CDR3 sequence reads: CSAPGLAGGPSDTQYF. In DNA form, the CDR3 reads TGCAGTGCTCCGGGACTAGCGGGAGGGCCTTCAGATACGCAGTATTTT.

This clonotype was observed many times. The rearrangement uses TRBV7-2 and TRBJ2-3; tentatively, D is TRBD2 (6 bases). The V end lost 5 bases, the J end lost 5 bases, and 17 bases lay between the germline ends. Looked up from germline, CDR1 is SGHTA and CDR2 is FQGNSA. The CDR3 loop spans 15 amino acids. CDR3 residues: CASSPQGGPEDTQYF. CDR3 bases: TGTGCCAGCAGCCCTCAAGGAGGGCCCGAAGATACGCAGTATTTT.

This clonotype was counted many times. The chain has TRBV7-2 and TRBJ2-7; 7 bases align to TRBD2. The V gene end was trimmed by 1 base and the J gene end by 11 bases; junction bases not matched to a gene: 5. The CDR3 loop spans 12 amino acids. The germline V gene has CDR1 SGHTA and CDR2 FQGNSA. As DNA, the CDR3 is TGTGCCAGCAGCTTAGTGTTCGGGGGGAAGTACTTC. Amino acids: CASSLVFGGKYF.

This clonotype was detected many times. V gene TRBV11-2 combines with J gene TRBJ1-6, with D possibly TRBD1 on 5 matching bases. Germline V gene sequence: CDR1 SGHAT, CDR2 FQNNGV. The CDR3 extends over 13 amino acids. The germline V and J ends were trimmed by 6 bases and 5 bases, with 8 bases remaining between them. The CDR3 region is CASRLTDNSPLHF. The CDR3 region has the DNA TGTGCCAGCAGATTGACAGATAATTCACCCCTCCACTTT.

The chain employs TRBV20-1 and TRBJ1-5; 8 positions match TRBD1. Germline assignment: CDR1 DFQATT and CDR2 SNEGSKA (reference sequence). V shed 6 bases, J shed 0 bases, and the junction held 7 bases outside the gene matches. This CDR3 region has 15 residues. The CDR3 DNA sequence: TGCAGTGCGGGAAGACAGGGGAATAGCAATCAGCCCCAGCATTTT. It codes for CSAGRQGNSNQPQHF.

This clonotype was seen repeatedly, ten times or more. The CDR3 DNA sequence: TGTGCCAGCAGCTTAGCGCGCCAGGTCTATGGCTACACCTTC. It specifies CASSLARQVYGYTF. The chain combines TRBV7-2 with TRBJ1-2; no reliable D call. Trimming removed 0 bases at V and 4 bases at J, with 9 bases between. The length of the CDR3 is 14 residues. In germline, CDR1 is SGHTA, CDR2 FQGNSA. Complete variable domain (other parts from reference TRBV7-2 and TRBJ1-2): GAGVSQSPSNKVTEKGKDVELRCDPISGHTALYWYRQSLGQGLEFLIYFQGNSAPDKSGLPSDRFSAERTGGSVSTLTIQRTQQEDSAVYLCASSLARQVYGYTFGSGTRLTVV.